The rows below give T cell receptor beta chains drawn from one sample of a study of patients and donors after allogeneic stem cell transplantation. TCRdb passed the RT-PCR reads through MiXCR, listing each CDR3 protein once. The sample carries some 11,000 distinct CDR3 sequences, approximately 22% recorded once. The sequenced sample was blood, either unsorted or a sorted T cell fraction (not recorded which). These receptors originate from a human donor who was either an allogeneic HSCT recipient or a stem cell or donor lymphocyte infusion donor (not recorded which). It is not recorded whose cells these are; they may come from a transplant donor. Each CDR3 is given with its conserved first and last residue. D genes are given only for firm matches. Where a row states a size, it is once, few, many or the class of an expanded clone; other rows omit it.

v_call	d_call	j_call	clone_size	cdr3_nt	cdr3_aa
TRBV3-2	NA	TRBJ2-2	many	TGTGCCAGCAGGAGATCCGGGACTAGCCACCCCGGGGAGCTGTTTTTT	CASRRSGTSHPGELFF
TRBV5-1	NA	TRBJ1-2	NA	TGCGCCAGCAGCTTGAGCCAGGGCAATAACTATGGCTACACCTTC	CASSLSQGNNYGYTF
TRBV6-2/TRBV6-3	NA	TRBJ2-5	NA	TGTGCCAGCAGTTACTGGGCAGGGAGAGAGACCCAGTACTTC	CASSYWAGRETQYF
TRBV20-1	NA	TRBJ2-2	NA	TGCAGTGCGCGAGGGGGACCTGGGAACACCGGGGAGCTGTTTTTT	CSARGGPGNTGELFF
TRBV12-3/TRBV12-4	TRBD1	TRBJ1-5	many	TGTGCCAGCAGTTTCGCCGGGACAGGAGGTAGCAATCAGCCCCAGCATTTT	CASSFAGTGGSNQPQHF
TRBV30	NA	TRBJ1-4	NA	TGTGCCTGGAAAATCGGAGGGCCGGGTAATGAAAAACTGTTTTTT	CAWKIGGPGNEKLFF
TRBV7-6	TRBD1	TRBJ2-7	NA	TGTGCCAGCAGCTTGGGACAGGGCACCTACGAGCAGTACTTC	CASSLGQGTYEQYF
TRBV4-1	NA	TRBJ2-5	NA	TGCGCCAGCAGCCTGACTAGGAACGAAGAGACCCAGTACTTC	CASSLTRNEETQYF
TRBV7-8	TRBD1	TRBJ1-2	NA	TGTGCCAGCAGCTTAGTTCAGGGGGCGGGTGGCTACACCTTC	CASSLVQGAGGYTF
TRBV7-2	NA	TRBJ1-2	NA	TGTGCCAGCAGCTGGAACAGGGACCTCTATGGCTACACCTTC	CASSWNRDLYGYTF
TRBV19	NA	TRBJ1-5	few	TGTGCCAGTAGTATGGGGGACGAGGTTCAGCCCCAGCACTTT	CASSMGDEVQPQHF
TRBV20-1	NA	TRBJ1-6	NA	TGCAGTGCTAGGGAGTACAGGGAAAGGTCACCCCTCCACTTT	CSAREYRERSPLHF
TRBV12-3/TRBV12-4	NA	TRBJ1-1	many	TGTGCCAGCAGCCATTGGACGGTGAACACTGAAGCTTTCTTT	CASSHWTVNTEAFF
TRBV28	NA	TRBJ2-3	NA	TGTGCCAGCAGGGTCGAGGGCACAGATACGCAGTATTTT	CASRVEGTDTQYF
TRBV12-3/TRBV12-4	NA	TRBJ2-7	few	TGTGCCAGCAGTCTGACAGGTCTCTGGGAGCAGTACTTC	CASSLTGLWEQYF
TRBV20-1	NA	TRBJ1-2	few	TGCAGTGCTAGAGAAGTTAGCCCGGGACCCACTAACTATGGCTACACCTTC	CSAREVSPGPTNYGYTF
TRBV29-1	TRBD1	TRBJ2-1	NA	TGCAGCGTTGAATGGGACAGGGTCAATGAGCAGTTCTTC	CSVEWDRVNEQFF
TRBV7-8	NA	TRBJ2-7	large	TGTGCCAGCAACCATGGGGACGGCTCCTACGAGCAGTACTTC	CASNHGDGSYEQYF
TRBV12-3/TRBV12-4	NA	TRBJ2-5	many	TGTGCCAGCAGTTTGGGGGTGGAGACCCAGTACTTC	CASSLGVETQYF
TRBV6-6	NA	TRBJ2-5	few	TGTGCCAGCAGTTACGGGTGGAATGGAGAGACCCAGTACTTC	CASSYGWNGETQYF
TRBV2	NA	TRBJ1-1	many	TGTGCCAGCAGTGTAGGAGGGCAGAACACTGAAGCTTTCTTT	CASSVGGQNTEAFF
TRBV7-8	NA	TRBJ1-2	few	TGTGCCAGCAGCTTAAGGGGCAGGGGCCAAGTTAACTATGGCTACACCTTC	CASSLRGRGQVNYGYTF
TRBV20-1	NA	TRBJ1-4	many	TGCAGTGTGTACAGGGCCACTAATGAAAAACTGTTTTTT	CSVYRATNEKLFF
TRBV20-1	TRBD1	TRBJ2-1	NA	TGTTCCGGGACAGGGTCCTACAATGAGCAGTTCTTC	CSGTGSYNEQFF
TRBV9	TRBD1	TRBJ1-6	many	TGTGCCAGCAGCGCGGGACAGATTAATTCACCCCTCCACTTT	CASSAGQINSPLHF
TRBV6-2/TRBV6-3	NA	TRBJ2-3	many	TGTGCCAGCACCATCGGTGACGGGGGGCCAACAGATACGCAGTATTTT	CASTIGDGGPTDTQYF
TRBV10-3	TRBD1	TRBJ1-1	many	TGTGCCATCAGTGCCCCAGCCGGGACAGGGAACACTGAAGCTTTCTTT	CAISAPAGTGNTEAFF
TRBV12-3/TRBV12-4	TRBD1	TRBJ1-1	NA	TGTGCCAGCAGTTTAGCCGGGACAGGGCTGACTGAAGCTTTCTTT	CASSLAGTGLTEAFF
TRBV7-6	NA	TRBJ2-3	NA	TGTGCCAGCAGCTTAAGAGCCCATTCGGTGACAGATACGCAGTATTTT	CASSLRAHSVTDTQYF
TRBV11-2	TRBD2	TRBJ2-5	NA	TGTGCCAGCAGCTTAGGAGTGAGCGGGGGGCTCCAAGAGACCCAGTACTTC	CASSLGVSGGLQETQYF
TRBV7-7	NA	TRBJ2-7	few	TGTGCTAGCAGCTTTTTAGCGGAAAGCGAGCAGTACTTC	CASSFLAESEQYF
TRBV6-1	NA	TRBJ2-1	many	TGTGCCAGCAGGCCCGGGACAAACAACAATGAGCAGTTCTTC	CASRPGTNNNEQFF
TRBV7-8	NA	TRBJ2-3	few	TGTGCCAGCAGCTTAGTCATGGGATTAGGTAGCGCAGATACGCAGTATTTT	CASSLVMGLGSADTQYF
TRBV11-2	NA	TRBJ1-2	NA	TGTGCCAGCAGCTTGACGGAATATGGCTACACCTTC	CASSLTEYGYTF
TRBV11-2	NA	TRBJ2-2	NA	TGTGCCGCGAGCCCGGATAGTCCCCCCGGGGAGCTGTTTTTT	CAASPDSPPGELFF